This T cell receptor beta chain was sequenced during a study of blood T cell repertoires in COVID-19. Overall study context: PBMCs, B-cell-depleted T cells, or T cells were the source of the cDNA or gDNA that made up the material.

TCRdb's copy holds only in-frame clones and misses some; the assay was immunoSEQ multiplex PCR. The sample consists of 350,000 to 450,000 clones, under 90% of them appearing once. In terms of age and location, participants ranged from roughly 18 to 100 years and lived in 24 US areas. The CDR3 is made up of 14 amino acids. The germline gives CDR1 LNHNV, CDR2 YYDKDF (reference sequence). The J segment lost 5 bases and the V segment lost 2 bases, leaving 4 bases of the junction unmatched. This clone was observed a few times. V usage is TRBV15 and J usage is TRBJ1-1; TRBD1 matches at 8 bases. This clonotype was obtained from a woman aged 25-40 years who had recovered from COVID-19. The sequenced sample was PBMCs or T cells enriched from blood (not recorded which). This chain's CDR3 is CATSRLQGATEAFF. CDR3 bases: TGTGCCACCAGCAGACTCCAGGGGGCAACTGAAGCTTTCTTT.